This TCR beta chain was documented in a study of early stage breast cancer tumors. The study's findings and limits: Enriched TCRB sequences shared across patients were mostly commonly generated sequences. Functional markers like CD4, CD8 and FOXP3 were missed in bulk sequencing. Tumor and normal breast were distinguished via blood comparison in about 90% of the 16 patients.

Remarks on this clone: Its antigen is as yet unknown.

V was trimmed by 5 bases and J by 0 bases, leaving 9 bases between them. Germline V gives CDR1 SGHNT, CDR2 YYREEE (reference sequence). There are 14 residues in the CDR3. Each sample had two DNA replicates, around 0.45 ug blood or about 1.5 ug tissue. Measured with immunoSEQ multiplex PCR; TCRdb has only the in-frame clones, and not every one. The table records 9,000 to 9,500 clones, approximately 70% of them present only once. The sample comprised breast tumor tissue. The sequence came from a person in their fifties or sixties with breast cancer. J is TRBJ1-3 and V is TRBV5-4; D unresolved. In nucleotides, the CDR3 is TGTGCCAGCAGTGACCCGAGCTCTGGAAACACCATATATTTT. As protein: CASSDPSSGNTIYF.